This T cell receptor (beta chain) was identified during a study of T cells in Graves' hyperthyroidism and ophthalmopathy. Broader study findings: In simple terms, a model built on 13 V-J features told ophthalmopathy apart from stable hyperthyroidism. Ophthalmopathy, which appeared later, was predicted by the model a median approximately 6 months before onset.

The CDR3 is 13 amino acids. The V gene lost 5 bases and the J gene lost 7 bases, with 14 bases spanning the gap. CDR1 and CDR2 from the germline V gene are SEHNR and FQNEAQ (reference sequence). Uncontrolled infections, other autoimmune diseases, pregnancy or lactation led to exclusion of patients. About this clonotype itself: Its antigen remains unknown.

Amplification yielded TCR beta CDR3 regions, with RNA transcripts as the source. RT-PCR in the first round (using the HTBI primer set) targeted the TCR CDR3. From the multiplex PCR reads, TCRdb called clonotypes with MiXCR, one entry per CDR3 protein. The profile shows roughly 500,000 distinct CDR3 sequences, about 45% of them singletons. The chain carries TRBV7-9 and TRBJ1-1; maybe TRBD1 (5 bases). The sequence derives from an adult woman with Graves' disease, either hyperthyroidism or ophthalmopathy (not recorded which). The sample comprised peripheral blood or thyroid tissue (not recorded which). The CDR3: CASSGPLGHEAFF. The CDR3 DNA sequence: TGTGCCAGCAGCGGACCCCTGGGGCATGAAGCTTTCTTT.